This TCR beta chain was sequenced during a study of cytomegalovirus exposure and HLA in healthy donors. PCR employed 60 Vbeta and 13 Jbeta primers. Measured with immunoSEQ multiplex PCR; TCRdb has only the in-frame clones, and not every one. The sample has 140,000 to 150,000 clones, about 75% seen once. V gave up 7 bases and J gave up 5 bases; unmatched junction bases: 11. Germline V gene lookup returns CDR1 MNHEY and CDR2 SVGAGI. CDR3 length: 15 amino acids. The sequence was collected from a man aged 60 to 69 in good health and CMV-seronegative. Input material: PBMCs. V is TRBV6-5 and J is TRBJ2-1; 7 nucleotides agree with TRBD1. CDR3 protein: CASKDDRARHNEQFF. The CDR3 DNA is TGTGCCAGCAAGGATGACAGGGCCAGGCACAATGAGCAGTTCTTC.